Given below is one TCR beta chain in context. This clone was seen once. Its antigen specificity is not known. No much larger clone is present one base from it, and per-base qualities are unavailable. The time point label, read with the paper, signifies: before natalizumab initiation. Every listed patient had earlier received interferon beta, and every PML patient was female. Blood samples at T0 were collected prior to the first natalizumab infusion. Ficoll-Hypaque density gradient centrifugation was used to isolate peripheral blood mononuclear cells. Using the immunoSEQ two-step multiplex PCR at survey-level depth, TRB CDR3 regions were amplified from genomic DNA. Synthetic inline TR CDR3 controls covering all V-J pairings were spiked into each PCR to estimate template counts and remove amplification bias. Reads went through processing to reduce amplification and sequencing bias, and quantification was done against synthetic TR CDR3 analogs. The original methods were these. Raw data were processed in ImmunoSEQ Analyzer, removing out-of-frame sequences and CDR3s with stop codons, and genes were named by IMGT nomenclature. Repertoire diversity was summarized as normalized Shannon entropy, defined as 1 minus Pielou's evenness. Only TRB sequences sharing the V gene, the J gene and the CDR3 were counted as identical. Public PML clonotypes were defined as CDR3s shared by two or more PML-onset samples but absent from earlier samples, from controls, and from public databases. CDR3 amino acid composition by position was analyzed with Skylign using the observed count method. TCRdb retrieved this table from immuneACCESS and kept in-frame rearrangements only. Not all clones are present; in checked studies, unresolved V genes account for under half, and no reason is known for the remainder. The V and J calls and the clone size are those of that table, but D and trimming were determined from the DNA. The sample table holds about 32,000 clones, of which 80% to 95% were seen once. The top ten clonotypes cover 1.9% of the sample.

The CDR3 numbers 17 residues from cysteine through phenylalanine. The read is trimmed to its CDR3 DNA, 51 bases read in frame from base 1. CDR1 and CDR2 are read off the germline V gene as MGHRA and YSYEKL. Germline trimming: 2 bases from V, 2 bases from J; junction bases outside gene matches: 9. The sample originates from a study of multiple sclerosis patients with progressive multifocal leukoencephalopathy (dated 2019 in TCRdb). With respect to the entire study: Five MS patients treated with natalizumab who did not develop PML were sampled longitudinally as controls. The study was designed to detect JC virus-specific or public T-cell expansions arising at the time of PML onset. Peripheral T and B cells were examined in MS patients who developed PML (4 under natalizumab, 1 after alemtuzumab) and in treated patients who did not develop PML. Two natalizumab-treated patients who later developed PML were followed longitudinally from before therapy through 6 and 12 months to PML onset.

Beyond this particular receptor, the publication reports: When PML developed, no shared TRBV or TRBJ gene usage and no preferred TRBV-TRBJ pairings were found. TRB clones with frequency above 0.5% were observed only in PML patients, but the clones expanded at PML onset were found to be already present before and during natalizumab therapy. Most PML patients had lower normalized Shannon entropy, suggesting less diverse TRB repertoires, while values in the natalizumab-treated controls sat near 1. The analysis covered only peripheral blood, although cerebrospinal fluid or brain lymphocytes might be more informative for natalizumab-associated PML. Because of the small, descriptive cohort, whether findings reflect JC virus infection or general immunocompromise remained unclear.

This receptor was taken from a man aged 30-40 years with multiple sclerosis. Recombination linked TRBV4-1 to TRBJ2-7; 10 bases in between match TRBD1. The sample comprised PBMCs. The nucleotide sequence is given as TGCGCCAGCAGCCAACAATCCATGGGACAGGGGACCTACGAGCAGTACTTC. Its amino acids are CASSQQSMGQGTYEQYF.